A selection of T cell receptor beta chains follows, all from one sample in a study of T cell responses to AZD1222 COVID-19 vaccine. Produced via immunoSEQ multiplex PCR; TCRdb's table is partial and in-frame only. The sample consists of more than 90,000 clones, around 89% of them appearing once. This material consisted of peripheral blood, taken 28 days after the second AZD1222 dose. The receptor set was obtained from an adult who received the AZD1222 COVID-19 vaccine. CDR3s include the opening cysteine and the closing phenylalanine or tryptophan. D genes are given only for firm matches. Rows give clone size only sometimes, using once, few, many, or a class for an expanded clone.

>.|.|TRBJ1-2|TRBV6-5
CASSPGQGHYGYTF
TGTGCCAGCAGCCCGGGGCAGGGACACTATGGCTACACCTTC
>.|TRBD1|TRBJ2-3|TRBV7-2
CASSSQGTTDTQYF
TGTGCCAGCAGCTCACAGGGGACCACAGATACGCAGTATTTT
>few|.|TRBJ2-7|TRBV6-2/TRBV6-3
CASSYGQGSYF
TGTGCCAGCAGTTACGGGCAGGGGTCGTACTTC
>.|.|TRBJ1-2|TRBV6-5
CASRGGSRFGYTF
TGTGCCAGCAGAGGGGGGAGTCGGTTTGGCTACACCTTC
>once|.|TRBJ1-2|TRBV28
CASSLDLLLGYTF
TGTGCCAGCAGTTTAGACTTACTACTCGGCTACACCTTC
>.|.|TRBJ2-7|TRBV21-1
CASSPRQGRPYEQYF
TGTGCCAGCAGCCCCCGACAGGGAAGACCCTACGAGCAGTACTTC
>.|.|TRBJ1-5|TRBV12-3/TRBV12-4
CASSNRGNQPQHF
TGTGCCAGCTCAAATAGGGGCAATCAGCCCCAGCATTTT
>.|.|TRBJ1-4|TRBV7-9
CASSLGFRELEKLFF
TGTGCCAGCAGCTTAGGTTTCAGGGAGCTTGAAAAACTGTTTTTT
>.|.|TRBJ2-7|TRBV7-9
CASNSLPLGRVLIYEQYF
TGTGCCAGCAACTCCCTCCCACTAGGTCGGGTCCTGATCTACGAGCAGTACTTC
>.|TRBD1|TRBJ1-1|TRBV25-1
CASSGTGPATEAFF
TGTGCCAGCAGTGGGACAGGGCCAGCCACTGAAGCTTTCTTT
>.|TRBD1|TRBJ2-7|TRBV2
CASAQGDSYEQYF
TGTGCCAGCGCACAGGGGGACAGCTACGAGCAGTACTTC